The rows below give T cell receptor beta chains drawn from one sample of a study of shared clonotypes between healthy human individuals. Data came from immunoSEQ multiplex PCR; TCRdb stores just in-frame clones and leaves some out. The sample has around 700,000 clones, 74% seen once. Source material: memory CD4+ T cells sorted from blood. These receptors all come from a woman in her twenties or thirties in good health. Each CDR3 is given with its conserved first and last residue. The order of the fields is V gene, D gene, clone size, J gene, CDR3 DNA, CDR3 protein. D genes are given only for firm matches. Clone size appears in some rows only: once, few, many, or a class for an expanded clone.

v_call: TRBV28
d_call: -
clone_size: few
j_call: TRBJ1-5
cdr3_nt: TGTGCCAGCAGTACCTATCAGCCCCAGCATTTT
cdr3_aa: CASSTYQPQHF

v_call: TRBV4-1
d_call: -
clone_size: -
j_call: TRBJ1-3
cdr3_nt: TGCGCCAGCAGCCAAGAGTTGCGGGACGGAAACACCATATATTTT
cdr3_aa: CASSQELRDGNTIYF

v_call: TRBV30
d_call: TRBD2
clone_size: -
j_call: TRBJ2-5
cdr3_nt: TGTGCCTGGAGTGATCCCCCTAGCGGAGAGACCCAGTACTTC
cdr3_aa: CAWSDPPSGETQYF

v_call: TRBV30
d_call: -
clone_size: -
j_call: TRBJ2-3
cdr3_nt: TGTGCCTGGAGTGAAGGGGCCATGGTCATAACAGATACGCAGTATTTT
cdr3_aa: CAWSEGAMVITDTQYF

v_call: TRBV6-1
d_call: -
clone_size: once
j_call: TRBJ1-1
cdr3_nt: TGTGCCAGCAGTGGAGAGACAGATACTGAAGCTTTCTTT
cdr3_aa: CASSGETDTEAFF

v_call: TRBV9
d_call: -
clone_size: few
j_call: TRBJ2-3
cdr3_nt: TGTGCCAGCAGCGTAGAGGCAGATACGCAGTATTTT
cdr3_aa: CASSVEADTQYF

v_call: TRBV5-1
d_call: -
clone_size: -
j_call: TRBJ2-1
cdr3_nt: TGCGCCAGCAGCTTGGCCCGGTTTCCTACTCGGGAGCAGTTCTTC
cdr3_aa: CASSLARFPTREQFF

v_call: TRBV11-2
d_call: TRBD2
clone_size: -
j_call: TRBJ2-6
cdr3_nt: TGTGCCAGCAACGAAGCGGGGGGGCGCAGGGCTGGGGCCAACGTCCTGACTTTC
cdr3_aa: CASNEAGGRRAGANVLTF

v_call: TRBV27
d_call: -
clone_size: -
j_call: TRBJ1-5
cdr3_nt: TGTGCCAGCAGTGACAGAGTGGGGCAGCCCCAGCATTTT
cdr3_aa: CASSDRVGQPQHF

v_call: TRBV5-1
d_call: -
clone_size: -
j_call: TRBJ1-2
cdr3_nt: TGCGCCAGCAGCTTGGGAGGGCCATCTAACTATGGCTACACCTTC
cdr3_aa: CASSLGGPSNYGYTF

v_call: TRBV5-4
d_call: -
clone_size: -
j_call: TRBJ2-5
cdr3_nt: TGTGCCAGCAGCTTGGCGGCCCAAGAGACCCAGTACTTC
cdr3_aa: CASSLAAQETQYF

v_call: TRBV6-5
d_call: TRBD1
clone_size: few
j_call: TRBJ1-1
cdr3_nt: TGTGCCAGCAGTGCCCCAGGGGGAAGCACTGAAGCTTTCTTT
cdr3_aa: CASSAPGGSTEAFF

v_call: TRBV4-2
d_call: -
clone_size: -
j_call: TRBJ2-7
cdr3_nt: TGTGCCAGCAGCCAAGATTGGCTAGGTACCCGCGAGCAGTACTTC
cdr3_aa: CASSQDWLGTREQYF

v_call: TRBV4-2
d_call: TRBD2
clone_size: few
j_call: TRBJ2-3
cdr3_nt: TGTGCCAGCAGCCCCGTCGGGACTAGCGGGGATGGGGGGGCAGATACGCAGTATTTT
cdr3_aa: CASSPVGTSGDGGADTQYF

v_call: TRBV15
d_call: -
clone_size: -
j_call: TRBJ2-7
cdr3_nt: TGTGCCACCAGCAGAGGTTCGGGGAGGTACGAGCAGTACTTC
cdr3_aa: CATSRGSGRYEQYF

v_call: TRBV27
d_call: -
clone_size: few
j_call: TRBJ1-1
cdr3_nt: TGTGCCAGCAGTCCGTATAACGTAGCCCACGCCCAAGCTTTCTTT
cdr3_aa: CASSPYNVAHAQAFF

v_call: TRBV5-5
d_call: TRBD2
clone_size: once
j_call: TRBJ2-2
cdr3_nt: TGTGCCAGCAGCTTGACTAGCGGGGTCAACACCGGGGAGCTGTTTTTT
cdr3_aa: CASSLTSGVNTGELFF

v_call: TRBV5-6
d_call: -
clone_size: -
j_call: TRBJ2-1
cdr3_nt: TGTGCCAGCAGCATAACGGCAGGCTGGGACTACAATGAGCAGTTCTTC
cdr3_aa: CASSITAGWDYNEQFF

v_call: TRBV11-2
d_call: TRBD1
clone_size: many
j_call: TRBJ1-2
cdr3_nt: TGTGCCAGCAGCTTAGCCAGGGGACAGGGCTATGGCTACACCTTC
cdr3_aa: CASSLARGQGYGYTF

v_call: TRBV2
d_call: TRBD1
clone_size: few
j_call: TRBJ1-5
cdr3_nt: TGTGCCAGCAGTGAAGAAGTGGCAGGGGGCTTCCCCCAGCATTTT
cdr3_aa: CASSEEVAGGFPQHF

v_call: TRBV29-1
d_call: TRBD1
clone_size: -
j_call: TRBJ2-4
cdr3_nt: TGCAGCGTCCGACAGGGCCTGGACATTCAGTACTTC
cdr3_aa: CSVRQGLDIQYF

v_call: TRBV30
d_call: TRBD1
clone_size: few
j_call: TRBJ1-5
cdr3_nt: TGTGCCTGGAGCGGACAGGGCCAAAATCAGCCCCAGCATTTT
cdr3_aa: CAWSGQGQNQPQHF

v_call: TRBV5-4
d_call: -
clone_size: -
j_call: TRBJ2-7
cdr3_nt: TGTGCCAGCAGCTTGGGATCAGGGGATGGCGAGCAGTACTTC
cdr3_aa: CASSLGSGDGEQYF

v_call: TRBV11-2
d_call: TRBD1
clone_size: -
j_call: TRBJ1-1
cdr3_nt: TGTGCCAGCAGCTTAGTCCGGACAGGGAACACTGAAGCTTTCTTT
cdr3_aa: CASSLVRTGNTEAFF

v_call: TRBV29-1
d_call: -
clone_size: few
j_call: TRBJ2-1
cdr3_nt: TGCAGCGTGCAGTACAATGAGCAGTTCTTC
cdr3_aa: CSVQYNEQFF

v_call: TRBV18
d_call: -
clone_size: -
j_call: TRBJ2-5
cdr3_nt: TGTGCCAGCTCACTCATGCCAGGGGAGTGGGAGACCCAGTACTTC
cdr3_aa: CASSLMPGEWETQYF

v_call: TRBV27
d_call: -
clone_size: -
j_call: TRBJ1-6
cdr3_nt: TGTGCCAGCAAAAAGACGGAGCCCTATAATTCACCCCTCCACTTT
cdr3_aa: CASKKTEPYNSPLHF

v_call: TRBV15
d_call: TRBD2
clone_size: many
j_call: TRBJ2-7
cdr3_nt: TGTGCCACCAGCAGGGGACTAGCGGGGGGTTGGGACGAGCAGTACTTC
cdr3_aa: CATSRGLAGGWDEQYF

v_call: TRBV2
d_call: -
clone_size: -
j_call: TRBJ2-1
cdr3_nt: TGTGCCAGCAGGGTAGACTCCTACAATGAGCAGTTCTTC
cdr3_aa: CASRVDSYNEQFF

v_call: TRBV7-6
d_call: -
clone_size: -
j_call: TRBJ2-3
cdr3_nt: TGTGCCAGCAGCGGTTATGGCGGCGACAACACGCAGTATTTT
cdr3_aa: CASSGYGGDNTQYF

v_call: TRBV18
d_call: -
clone_size: -
j_call: TRBJ2-3
cdr3_nt: TGTGCCAGCTCACCATACGGCACAGATACGCAGTATTTT
cdr3_aa: CASSPYGTDTQYF

v_call: TRBV25-1
d_call: TRBD2
clone_size: many
j_call: TRBJ2-3
cdr3_nt: TGTGCCAGCAGTGGAGCGGGGAGCGGCGGGAGGGATACGCAGTATTTT
cdr3_aa: CASSGAGSGGRDTQYF

v_call: TRBV7-9
d_call: -
clone_size: once
j_call: TRBJ1-4
cdr3_nt: TGTGCCAGCAGCCCAACAGCTAGTAATGAAAAACTGTTTTTT
cdr3_aa: CASSPTASNEKLFF

v_call: TRBV2
d_call: -
clone_size: -
j_call: TRBJ1-6
cdr3_nt: TGTGCCAGCAGTGCACAGTGGAATTCACCCCTCCACTTT
cdr3_aa: CASSAQWNSPLHF

v_call: TRBV29-1
d_call: TRBD1
clone_size: -
j_call: TRBJ2-1
cdr3_nt: TGCAGCGGCGGGACAGGACTACAAAATGAGCAGTTCTTC
cdr3_aa: CSGGTGLQNEQFF

v_call: TRBV28
d_call: -
clone_size: -
j_call: TRBJ1-1
cdr3_nt: TGTGCCAGCAGTTTACCGGGGTTTTGGAAAGCTTTCTTT
cdr3_aa: CASSLPGFWKAFF

v_call: TRBV11-3
d_call: TRBD1
clone_size: -
j_call: TRBJ2-2
cdr3_nt: TGTGCCAGCAGCTCGAGACAGGGGACGAACACCGGGGAGCTGTTTTTT
cdr3_aa: CASSSRQGTNTGELFF

v_call: TRBV15
d_call: -
clone_size: -
j_call: TRBJ2-3
cdr3_nt: TGTGCCACCAGCTCGGCGGGACACAGCACAGATACGCAGTATTTT
cdr3_aa: CATSSAGHSTDTQYF

v_call: TRBV2
d_call: -
clone_size: -
j_call: TRBJ1-4
cdr3_nt: TGTGCCAGCGGCGGGGAGGCAGAAAAACTGTTTTTT
cdr3_aa: CASGGEAEKLFF

v_call: TRBV7-2
d_call: TRBD1
clone_size: -
j_call: TRBJ2-7
cdr3_nt: TGTGCCAGCAGCTCAAACGGAATCTGGGACAGGGTCTATGGCGAGCAGTACTTC
cdr3_aa: CASSSNGIWDRVYGEQYF

v_call: TRBV19
d_call: TRBD1
clone_size: -
j_call: TRBJ2-7
cdr3_nt: TGTGCCAGTAGTCGCATTGGGACAGGGGGTGACGAGCAGTACTTC
cdr3_aa: CASSRIGTGGDEQYF

v_call: TRBV11-2
d_call: -
clone_size: -
j_call: TRBJ2-5
cdr3_nt: TGTGCCAGCAGCTCGCTGGGGGAGCGCCAAGAGACCCAGTACTTC
cdr3_aa: CASSSLGERQETQYF

v_call: TRBV6-5
d_call: -
clone_size: -
j_call: TRBJ2-7
cdr3_nt: TGTGCCAGCAGTTATCACCGGGACTCTCGCTACGAGCAGTACTTC
cdr3_aa: CASSYHRDSRYEQYF

v_call: TRBV2
d_call: TRBD1
clone_size: -
j_call: TRBJ2-7
cdr3_nt: TGTGCCAGCAATCGGGACAGTGTCAACGAGCAGTACTTC
cdr3_aa: CASNRDSVNEQYF

v_call: TRBV30
d_call: -
clone_size: -
j_call: TRBJ2-7
cdr3_nt: TGTGCCTGGAGTACACAGGAGGGCCCCTACGAGCAGTACTTC
cdr3_aa: CAWSTQEGPYEQYF

v_call: TRBV5-1
d_call: -
clone_size: once
j_call: TRBJ2-1
cdr3_nt: TGCGCCAGCAGCTTGGACACACGGAACTACAATGAGCAGTTCTTC
cdr3_aa: CASSLDTRNYNEQFF

v_call: TRBV4-2
d_call: -
clone_size: -
j_call: TRBJ2-2
cdr3_nt: TGTGCCAGCAGCCCTGTTCGCGGGGAGCTGTTTTTT
cdr3_aa: CASSPVRGELFF